This TCR beta chain comes out of a study of human T cells and chemical hapten exposure. From germline, CDR1 is LGHDT and CDR2 YNNKEL (reference sequence). Unmatched junction bases numbered 4, after V lost 4 bases and J lost 6 bases. CDR3 length: 14 residues. TCRdb re-called the RACE reads through MiXCR, storing one row per CDR3 protein. The data contain 370,000 or so distinct CDR3 sequences, more than 4.5% of them singletons. The table lists this clonotype with many counts. Described time point: patch test 1, 2 weeks after DPC sensitization. Treatment given: therapeutic diphenylcyclopropenone sensitization with weekly scalp DPC.

V usage is TRBV3-1 and J usage is TRBJ2-2, with 8 bases aligning to TRBD1. This receptor was obtained from a woman aged 45-65 years with alopecia areata. Some clones in this sample may be carry-over from other donors' samples. Here the sequenced sample was whole blood, taken in connection with sensitization to the hapten diphenylcyclopropenone (DPC). The CDR3, as DNA: TGTGCCAGCAGCCCGGACAGGGTTGCCGGGGAGCTGTTTTTT. Protein: CASSPDRVAGELFF.